The source of this T cell receptor (beta chain) is a study of shared clonotypes between healthy human individuals. Genomic DNA belonging to each subset was distributed in equal measure over several immunoSEQ plates. Sequencing used immunoSEQ multiplex PCR; TCRdb keeps in-frame clones, though not all of them. The sample contains about 1.5 million clones, nearly 99% of which appear only once. V shed 4 bases, J shed 3 bases, and the junction held 5 bases outside the gene matches. CDR3 length: 16 amino acids. Germline V gives CDR1 SGHNT, CDR2 YYREEE (reference sequence). Sequencing was carried out using naive CD4+ T cells sorted from blood. Subset: CD45RA+ positively selected. This TCR came from a man aged 25-45 years in good health. V is TRBV5-4 and J is TRBJ2-1; TRBD2 matches at 12 bases. For the CDR3, the DNA is TGTGCCAGCAGCGCGAGGACTAGCGGGATCTACAATGAGCAGTTCTTC. This sequence encodes CASSARTSGIYNEQFF.